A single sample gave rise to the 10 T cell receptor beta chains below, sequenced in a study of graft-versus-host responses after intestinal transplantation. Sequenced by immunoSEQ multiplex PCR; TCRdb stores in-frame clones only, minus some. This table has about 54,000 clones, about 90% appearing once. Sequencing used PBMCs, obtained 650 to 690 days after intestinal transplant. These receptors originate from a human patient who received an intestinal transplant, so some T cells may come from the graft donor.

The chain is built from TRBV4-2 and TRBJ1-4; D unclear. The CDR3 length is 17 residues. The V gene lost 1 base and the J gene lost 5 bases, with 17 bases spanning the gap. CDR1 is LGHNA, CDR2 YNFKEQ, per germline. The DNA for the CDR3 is TGTGCCAGCAGCCAAGGTGGCGTCGGGATCTCCAATGAAAAACTGTTTTTT. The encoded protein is CASSQGGVGISNEKLFF.

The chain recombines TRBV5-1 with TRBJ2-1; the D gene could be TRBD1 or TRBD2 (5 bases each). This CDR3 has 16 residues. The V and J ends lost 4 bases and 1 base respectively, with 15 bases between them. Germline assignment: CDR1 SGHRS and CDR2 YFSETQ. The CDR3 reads CASSLREGRSYNEQFF. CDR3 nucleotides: TGCGCCAGCAGCCTCCGAGAGGGGCGATCCTACAATGAGCAGTTCTTC.

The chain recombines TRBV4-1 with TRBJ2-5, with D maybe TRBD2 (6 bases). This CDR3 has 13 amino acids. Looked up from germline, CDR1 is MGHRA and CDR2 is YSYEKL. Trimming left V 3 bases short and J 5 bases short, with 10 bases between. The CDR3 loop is CASSQTRSETQYF. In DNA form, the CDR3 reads TGCGCCAGCAGCCAGACTAGATCGGAGACCCAGTACTTC.

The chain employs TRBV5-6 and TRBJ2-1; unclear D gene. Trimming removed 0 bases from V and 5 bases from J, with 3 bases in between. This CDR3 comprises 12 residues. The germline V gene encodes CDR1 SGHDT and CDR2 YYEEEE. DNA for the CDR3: TGTGCCAGCAGCTTGGCGAACAATGAGCAGTTCTTC. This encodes CASSLANNEQFF.

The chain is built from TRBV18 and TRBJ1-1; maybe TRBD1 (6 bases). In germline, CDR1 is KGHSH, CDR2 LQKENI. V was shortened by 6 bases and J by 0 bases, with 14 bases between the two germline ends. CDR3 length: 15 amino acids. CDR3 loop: CASSLNRDLNTEAFF. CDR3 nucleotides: TGTGCCAGCTCTTTGAACAGGGACCTGAACACTGAAGCTTTCTTT.

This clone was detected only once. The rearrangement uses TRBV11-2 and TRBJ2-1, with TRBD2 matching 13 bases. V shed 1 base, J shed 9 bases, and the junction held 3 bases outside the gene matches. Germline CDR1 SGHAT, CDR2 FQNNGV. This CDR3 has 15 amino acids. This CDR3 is CASSLGTSGGGEQFF. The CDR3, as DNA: TGTGCCAGCAGCTTAGGGACTAGCGGGGGCGGTGAGCAGTTCTTC.

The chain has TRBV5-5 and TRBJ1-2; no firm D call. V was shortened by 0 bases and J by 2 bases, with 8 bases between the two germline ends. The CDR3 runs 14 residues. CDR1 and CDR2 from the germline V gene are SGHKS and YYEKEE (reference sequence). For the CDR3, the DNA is TGTGCCAGCAGCTTGGATTGGGAGAACTATGGCTACACCTTC. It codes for CASSLDWENYGYTF.

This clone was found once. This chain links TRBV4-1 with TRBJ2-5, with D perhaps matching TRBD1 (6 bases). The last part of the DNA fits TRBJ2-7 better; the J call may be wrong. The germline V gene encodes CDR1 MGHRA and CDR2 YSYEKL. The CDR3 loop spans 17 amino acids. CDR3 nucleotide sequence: TGCGCCAGCAGCCATGGTAAAGGACAGCGTCCTTCTTACGAGCAGTACTTC. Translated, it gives CASSHGKGQRPSYEQYF.

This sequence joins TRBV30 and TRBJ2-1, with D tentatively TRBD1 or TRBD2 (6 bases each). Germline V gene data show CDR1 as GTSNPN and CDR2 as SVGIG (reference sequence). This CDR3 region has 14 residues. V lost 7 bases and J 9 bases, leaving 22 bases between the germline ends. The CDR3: CASVPTGGWSEQFF. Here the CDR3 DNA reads TGTGCCTCGGTCCCGACAGGAGGGTGGAGTGAGCAGTTCTTC.

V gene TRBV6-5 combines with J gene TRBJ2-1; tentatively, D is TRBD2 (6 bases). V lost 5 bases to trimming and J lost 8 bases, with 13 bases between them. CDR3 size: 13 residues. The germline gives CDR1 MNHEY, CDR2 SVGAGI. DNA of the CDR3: TGTGCCAGCAGTAGACTAGTTCACGATGAGCAGTTCTTC. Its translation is CASSRLVHDEQFF.